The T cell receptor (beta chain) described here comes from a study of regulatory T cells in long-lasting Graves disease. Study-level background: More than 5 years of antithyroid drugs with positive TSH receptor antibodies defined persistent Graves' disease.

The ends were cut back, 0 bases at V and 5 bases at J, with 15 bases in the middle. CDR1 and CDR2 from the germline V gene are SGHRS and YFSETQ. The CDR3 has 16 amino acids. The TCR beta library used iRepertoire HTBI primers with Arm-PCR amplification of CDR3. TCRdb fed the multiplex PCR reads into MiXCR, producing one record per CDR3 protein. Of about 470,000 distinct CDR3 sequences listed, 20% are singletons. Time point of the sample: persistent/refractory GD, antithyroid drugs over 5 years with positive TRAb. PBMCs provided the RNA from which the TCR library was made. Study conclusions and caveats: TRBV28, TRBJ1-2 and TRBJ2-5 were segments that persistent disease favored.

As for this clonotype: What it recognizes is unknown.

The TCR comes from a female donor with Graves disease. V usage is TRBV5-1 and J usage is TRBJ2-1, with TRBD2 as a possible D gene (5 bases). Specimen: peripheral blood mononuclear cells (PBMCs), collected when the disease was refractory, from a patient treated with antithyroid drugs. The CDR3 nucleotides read TGCGCCAGCAGCTTGGCTCGTGGGAGATCCCACAATGAGCAGTTCTTC. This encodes CASSLARGRSHNEQFF. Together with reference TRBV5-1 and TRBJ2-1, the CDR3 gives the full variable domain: KAGVTQTPRYLIKTRGQQVTLSCSPISGHRSVSWYQQTPGQGLQFLFEYFSETQRNKGNFPGRFSGRQFSNSRSEMNVSTLELGDSALYLCASSLARGRSHNEQFFGPGTRLTVL.